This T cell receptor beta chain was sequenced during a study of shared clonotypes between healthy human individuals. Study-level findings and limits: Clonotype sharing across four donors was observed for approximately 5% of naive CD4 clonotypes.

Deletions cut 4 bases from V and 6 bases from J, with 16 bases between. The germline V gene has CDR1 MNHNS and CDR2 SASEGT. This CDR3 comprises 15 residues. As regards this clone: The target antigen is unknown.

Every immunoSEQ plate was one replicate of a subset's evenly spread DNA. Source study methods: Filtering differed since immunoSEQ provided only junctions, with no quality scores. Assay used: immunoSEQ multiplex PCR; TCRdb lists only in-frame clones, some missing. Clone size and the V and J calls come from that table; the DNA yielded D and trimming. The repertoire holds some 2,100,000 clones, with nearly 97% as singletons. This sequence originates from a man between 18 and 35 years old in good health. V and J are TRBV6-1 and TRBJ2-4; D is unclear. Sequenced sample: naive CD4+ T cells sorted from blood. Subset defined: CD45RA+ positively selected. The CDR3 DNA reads TGTGCCAGCAGTGCCGGGTCTATTCCCCCAAACATTCAGTACTTC. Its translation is CASSAGSIPPNIQYF.